The 28 T cell receptor beta chains below were found in one sample sequenced in a study of breast tumors, draining lymph nodes, adjacent tissues. Each CDR3 protein gets one entry after TCRdb re-called the multiplex PCR reads with MiXCR. The data show approximately 90,000 distinct CDR3 sequences, with approximately 31% seen just once and over 8% held by the top ten. The lymph nodes were axillary draining lymph nodes from breast cancer patients. The sample consisted of axillary lymph node tissue. These receptors were taken from a female donor with breast cancer. Some clones in this sample may be carry-over from other donors' samples.

With respect to this clonotype: A read error may explain this, as a much larger clone is one base away. The CDR3 end shows no conserved phenylalanine or tryptophan, and so a read error is likely. This chain links TRBV9 with TRBJ2-1; D call uncertain. The CDR3 runs to 13 residues. Trimming cost V 0 bases and J 7 bases, with 8 bases left between them. Germline CDR1 reads SGDLS; CDR2 reads YYNGEE. The CDR3 DNA reads TGTGCCAGCAGCGTAGCCGGTGGAAATGAGCAGTTCTCC. This encodes CASSVAGGNEQFS.

The chain carries TRBV2 and TRBJ1-6; possibly TRBD1 for D (6 bases). The germline CDR1 and CDR2 sequences are SNHLY and FYNNEI. Trimming pared 7 bases from V and 8 bases from J, leaving 12 bases between. This CDR3 has 13 residues. The CDR3 nucleotides are TGTGCCAGCACAAAAGAGGGGGATTCACCCCTCCACTTT. It codes for CASTKEGDSPLHF.

Many counts were recorded for this clonotype. The chain combines TRBV4-1 with TRBJ2-7, with TRBD1 as a possible D gene (6 bases). This CDR3 has 13 residues. Germline V lookup: CDR1 MGHRA, CDR2 YSYEKL. Trimming took 5 bases from V and 5 from J, leaving 13 bases between them. The CDR3 region is CASSYSGVHEQYF. CDR3 DNA sequence: TGCGCCAGCAGCTATTCAGGGGTACACGAGCAGTACTTC.

This clonotype was found many times. The chain combines TRBV2 with TRBJ2-7; perhaps TRBD1 as D (5 bases). The length of the CDR3 is 11 residues. V lost 3 bases to trimming and J lost 11 bases, with 11 bases between them. Germline CDR1 and CDR2: SNHLY and FYNNEI. The CDR3 here is CASSDTGREYF. Written as DNA, the CDR3 is TGTGCCAGCAGTGATACGGGCAGGGAGTACTTC.

This clonotype appeared many times. The CDR3 DNA reads TGTGCCAGCACCCTGGAGGAAAAACTGTTTTTT. It is translated as CASTLEEKLFF. The rearrangement links TRBV2 to TRBJ1-4; the D is unclear. There are 11 residues in the CDR3. CDR1 and CDR2 from the germline V gene are SNHLY and FYNNEI. Between the trimmed V and J ends, which lost 7 bases and 8 bases, there was a span of 8 bases. Using reference TRBV2 and TRBJ1-4 for the parts outside the CDR3, the full variable domain is EPEVTQTPSHQVTQMGQEVILRCVPISNHLYFYWYRQILGQKVEFLVSFYNNEISEKSEIFDDQFSVERPDGSNFTLKIRSTKLEDSAMYFCASTLEEKLFFGSGTQLSVL.

The chain recombines TRBV2 with TRBJ1-5; a weak D match, TRBD1 (5 bases). The CDR3 runs 14 residues. CDR1 and CDR2 (germline): SNHLY, FYNNEI. The V end was cut by 6 bases, the J end by 4 bases, with 13 bases between. The CDR3: CASRGGLMNQPQHF. The DNA for the CDR3 is TGTGCCAGCAGGGGGGGACTCATGAATCAGCCCCAGCATTTT.

This clonotype appeared many times. The chain links TRBV4-2 to TRBJ2-3, with 8 bases lining up with TRBD1. This CDR3 has 15 residues. Losses at the gene ends were 1 base for V and 0 bases for J; bases not matched to a gene: 0. CDR1 is LGHNA, CDR2 YNFKEQ, per germline. The CDR3 loop reads CASSQGTGSTDTQYF. Written as DNA, the CDR3 is TGTGCCAGCAGCCAAGGGACAGGGAGCACAGATACGCAGTATTTT.

This clonotype was recorded only once. V is TRBV20-1 and J is TRBJ1-6; D possibly corresponds to TRBD1 (6 bases). Trimming took 6 bases from V and 7 from J, leaving 13 bases between them. The V gene's germline CDR1 is DFQATT and CDR2 SNEGSKA (reference sequence). The length of the CDR3 is 13 residues. CDR3 DNA: TGCAGTGCCGCGGGACACTTAAATTCACCCCTCCACTTT. This sequence encodes CSAAGHLNSPLHF.

Many counts were recorded for this clonotype. The chain links TRBV20-1 to TRBJ1-4; 8 bases align to TRBD1. The CDR3 consists of 14 residues. Germline assignment: CDR1 DFQATT and CDR2 SNEGSKA (reference sequence). Trimming cost V 4 bases and J 6 bases; bases outside gene matches: 7. CDR3 DNA: TGCAGTGCTACTCGGACAGGGCGGGATGAAAAACTGTTTTTT. Encoded protein: CSATRTGRDEKLFF.

The chain uses TRBV9 and TRBJ1-1, with D possibly TRBD1 on 5 matching bases. V dropped 0 bases and J dropped 5 bases, with 14 bases sitting between them. Germline CDR1 SGDLS, CDR2 YYNGEE. The CDR3 extends over 15 amino acids. Here the CDR3 DNA reads TGTGCCAGCAGCGTAGTGCTGGGGGAGGGAACTGAAGCTTTCTTT. This encodes CASSVVLGEGTEAFF.

This clonotype has a count of ten or more. The chain links TRBV19 to TRBJ1-2; D perhaps matches TRBD1 (5 bases). This CDR3 comprises 14 residues. Trimming took off 6 bases at V and 4 bases at J, with 15 bases between the two ends. The V gene's germline CDR1 is LNHDA and CDR2 SQIVND (reference sequence). The CDR3 nucleotides read TGTGCCAGTAGCGACAGACTCCTCTTCTATGGCTACACCTTC. This gives the protein CASSDRLLFYGYTF. Full variable domain (outside the CDR3, taken from reference TRBV19 and TRBJ1-2): DGGITQSPKYLFRKEGQNVTLSCEQNLNHDAMYWYRQDPGQGLRLIYYSQIVNDFQKGDIAEGYSVSREKKESFPLTVTSAQKNPTAFYLCASSDRLLFYGYTFGSGTRLTVV.

A remark on this clonotype: Germline and junction disagree at one end, which may indicate a read error. The chain links TRBV7-8 to TRBJ2-5; 8 nucleotides line up with TRBD2. Germline V gives CDR1 SGHVS, CDR2 FQNEAQ. CDR3 length equals 16 residues. CDR3 bases: TGTGCCAGCAACTTAGCCCCCAGCGGGAGAGTGGAGACCCAGTACTTC. Residues: CASNLAPSGRVETQYF.

The chain joins TRBV6-4 to TRBJ2-3, with D possibly TRBD2 on 6 matching bases. The CDR3 is made up of 20 amino acids. Per the germline V gene, CDR1 is MRHNA and CDR2 is SNTAGT. Trimming took off 5 bases at V and 2 bases at J, with 29 bases between the two ends. CDR3 DNA sequence: TGTGCCAGCAGTCCGATACCATCCGTTGTTATCGGGGGTTCCACAGATACGCAGTATTTT. It translates to CASSPIPSVVIGGSTDTQYF.

Concerning this clonotype: The germline gene is not matched at one end of the junction; a read error may be the cause. This chain joins TRBV7-6 and TRBJ1-4, with D possibly being TRBD1 (5 bases). The CDR3 sequence is 14 residues long. Germline loops: CDR1 SGHVS, CDR2 FNYEAQ. The CDR3 DNA reads TGTGCTAGCAGCTTAAGGGGTGAGCCTGAAAAACTGTTTTTT. Amino acids: CASSLRGEPEKLFF.

This clonotype occurred many times. This chain joins TRBV2 and TRBJ2-3, with 8 positions matching TRBD1. In germline, CDR1 is SNHLY, CDR2 FYNNEI. Trimming at V came to 1 base and at J to 0 bases, leaving 6 bases not matched to a gene. The CDR3 sequence is 17 residues long. The CDR3 spells CASSEVGTGSSTDTQYF. The CDR3 bases are TGTGCCAGCAGTGAAGTGGGGACAGGCTCTAGCACAGATACGCAGTATTTT.

This clonotype has a count of ten or more. The chain uses TRBV19 and TRBJ2-1, with TRBD2 identical over 9 bases. Germline trimming cut 3 bases from V and 10 bases from J; bases unmatched to any gene: 10. Germline assignment: CDR1 LNHDA and CDR2 SQIVND (reference sequence). The CDR3 runs 15 residues. Here the CDR3 DNA reads TGTGCCAGTAGTATGGTTAGCGGGGGACGTTCAGAGCAGTTCTTC. Encoded protein: CASSMVSGGRSEQFF.

This clonotype was detected ten times or more. The genes are TRBV28 and TRBJ2-7, with D uncertain. The V end was cut by 6 bases, the J end by 0 bases, with 15 bases between. Germline values: CDR1 MDHEN, CDR2 SYDVKM. The CDR3 contains 15 residues. CDR3 amino acids: CASRPDLRSSYEQYF. The CDR3 bases are TGTGCCAGCAGACCAGACCTCAGGAGCTCCTACGAGCAGTACTTC.

This clonotype was observed many times. This chain links TRBV6-4 with TRBJ2-7; D may be TRBD2 (5 bases). This CDR3 has 19 amino acids. V lost 6 bases to trimming and J lost 2 bases, with 29 bases between them. Germline V CDR1 and CDR2: MRHNA, SNTAGT. CDR3: CASRPPYKPNRAETYEQYF. Written as DNA, the CDR3 is TGTGCCAGCAGGCCCCCCTACAAACCGAACCGAGCGGAGACCTACGAGCAGTACTTC.

At least ten counts were recorded for this clonotype. The J gene is TRBJ1-2, the V gene TRBV6-1; possibly TRBD1 for D (6 bases). The CDR3 is 16 amino acids. CDR1 and CDR2 (germline): MNHNS, SASEGT. V was shortened by 7 bases and J by 5 bases, with 23 bases between the two germline ends. The CDR3 spells CASTSRTVNSIYGYTF. The CDR3 DNA reads TGTGCCAGCACCAGTCGGACAGTCAACTCGATATATGGCTACACCTTC.

This clonotype was observed many times. V is TRBV10-1 and J is TRBJ2-1; 12 nucleotides agree with TRBD2. From germline, CDR1 is WNHNN and CDR2 SYGVQD (reference sequence). The CDR3 runs to 15 residues. V lost 8 bases, J lost 4 bases, and 6 bases stayed unmatched. The CDR3 spells CASASGRAGYNEQFF. The CDR3 DNA is TGCGCCAGCGCTAGCGGGAGGGCCGGATACAATGAGCAGTTCTTC.

The table lists this clonotype with many counts. One junction end does not reproduce the germline sequence, and a read error may be involved. V and J are TRBV29-1 and TRBJ2-5, with D possibly TRBD1 on 7 matching bases. CDR3 length: 14 amino acids. Germline values: CDR1 SQVTM, CDR2 ANQGSEA. DNA of the CDR3: TGCAACGTTGAATTAGGGGGCGGGAAAGAGACCCAGTACTTC. Translating it yields CNVELGGGKETQYF.

The chain joins TRBV2 to TRBJ1-5, with D tentatively TRBD1 (5 bases). The CDR3 spans 15 residues. The germline CDR1 and CDR2 sequences are SNHLY and FYNNEI. V dropped 4 bases and J dropped 0 bases, with 10 bases sitting between them. The CDR3 coding sequence is TGTGCCAGCAGTGGTCGGGGGAATAGCAATCAGCCCCAGCATTTT. This gives the protein CASSGRGNSNQPQHF.

This clonotype has ten or more counts. With a much larger clone just one base away, this may be a read error. The gene calls are TRBV6-6 and TRBJ2-7; D gene unclear. CDR1 MNHNY and CDR2 SVGAGI come from the germline V gene (reference sequence). The CDR3 is made up of 11 amino acids. The germline V and J ends were trimmed by 6 bases and 3 bases, with 6 bases remaining between them. The CDR3 region is CASRPGYEQYF. The CDR3 coding sequence is TGTGCCAGCAGGCCCGGCTACGAGCAGTACTTC.

The chain is built from TRBV20-1 and TRBJ2-3, with D perhaps matching TRBD1 (6 bases). The CDR3 runs 13 residues. Germline-derived CDR1 and CDR2 are DFQATT and SNEGSKA (reference sequence). Trimming cost V 2 bases and J 4 bases, with 10 bases left between them. The CDR3 loop reads CSARQGMADTQYF. The CDR3 nucleotides are TGCAGTGCTAGACAGGGGATGGCAGATACGCAGTATTTT.

In its sample, this clonotype was seen once. The CDR3 here is CASSFQSTDTQYF. Here the CDR3 DNA reads TGTGCCAGCAGCTTCCAAAGCACAGATACGCAGTATTTT. The chain uses TRBV7-3 and TRBJ2-3; no clear D. V lost 3 bases and J lost 0, with 4 bases in between. This CDR3 comprises 13 residues. Per the germline V gene, CDR1 is SGHTA and CDR2 is FQGTGA.

Worth noting for this clonotype: Since no conserved phenylalanine or tryptophan closes the CDR3, a read error is the likely cause. It is unclear where the CDR3 begins or ends on the DNA, so no DNA is shown, and the CDR3 is as TCRdb lists it. The V and J genes are TRBV2 and TRBJ2-1; the table's TRBD2 call for D was not verified on the DNA. Germline CDR1 is SNHLY and CDR2 is FYNNEI. The CDR3 sequence runs 9 residues, both termini included. The CDR3 sequence: CASSKVLAG.

The chain is built from TRBV7-3 and TRBJ2-7; 10 nucleotides agree with TRBD2. The V gene end was trimmed by 5 bases and the J gene end by 3 bases; junction bases not matched to a gene: 7. The CDR3 consists of 15 residues. In germline, CDR1 is SGHTA, CDR2 FQGTGA. This CDR3 is CASSPPGLASYEQYF. The CDR3 DNA reads TGTGCCAGCAGCCCTCCGGGACTAGCGAGCTACGAGCAGTACTTC.

This clonotype has at least ten counts. The chain links TRBV7-2 to TRBJ1-6; D is ambiguous. The CDR3 is 15 residues long. CDR1 is SGHTA, CDR2 FQGNSA, per germline. The ends were cut back, 2 bases at V and 5 bases at J, with 10 bases in the middle. CDR3 protein: CASSLLGQDNSPLHF. The CDR3 nucleotides read TGTGCCAGCAGCTTATTAGGCCAGGATAATTCACCCCTCCACTTT.